Ten or more counts support the clone carrying this T cell receptor beta chain. This sample is drawn from a study of neurological immune-mediated disorders. V was clipped by 8 bases and J by 6 bases, with 11 bases between them. In germline, CDR1 is MNHEY, CDR2 SMNVEV (reference sequence). CDR3 length equals 12 residues. One entry per CDR3 protein results from TCRdb running MiXCR on the 5' RACE reads. This table has around 15,000 distinct CDR3 sequences, 7% to 9.5% appearing once. The sample consisted of CD8+ T cells from blood. The clonotype originates from a man aged 50 to 60 in good health. The chain combines TRBV27 with TRBJ2-1, with D hard to call. This CDR3 reads CASGKIFNEQFF. Written as DNA, the CDR3 is TGTGCCAGCGGCAAAATTTTCAATGAGCAGTTCTTC.